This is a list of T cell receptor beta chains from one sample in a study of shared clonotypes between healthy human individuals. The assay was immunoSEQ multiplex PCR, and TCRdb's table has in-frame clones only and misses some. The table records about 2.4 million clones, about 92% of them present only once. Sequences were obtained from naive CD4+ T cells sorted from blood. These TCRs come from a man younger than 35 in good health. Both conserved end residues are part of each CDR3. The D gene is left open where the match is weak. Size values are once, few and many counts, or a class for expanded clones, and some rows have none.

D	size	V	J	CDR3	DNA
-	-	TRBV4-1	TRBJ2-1	CASSQAGGHSYNEQFF	TGCGCCAGCAGCCAAGCGGGGGGCCACTCCTACAATGAGCAGTTCTTC
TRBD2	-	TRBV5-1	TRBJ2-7	CASSRNLAGGLDEQYF	TGCGCCAGCAGCCGTAATCTAGCGGGGGGCCTTGACGAGCAGTACTTC
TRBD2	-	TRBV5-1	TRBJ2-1	CASQDKTSGTDEQFF	TGCGCCAGCCAGGACAAGACTAGCGGGACGGATGAGCAGTTCTTC
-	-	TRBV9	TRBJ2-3	CASSATGGDGTDTQYF	TGTGCCAGCAGCGCCACAGGGGGGGACGGCACAGATACGCAGTATTTT
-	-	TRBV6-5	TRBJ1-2	CASRGPAQSYGYTF	TGTGCCAGCAGGGGACCAGCTCAAAGCTATGGCTACACCTTC
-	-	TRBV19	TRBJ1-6	CASSKRTAGTNSPLHF	TGTGCCAGTAGTAAAAGGACAGCCGGAACTAATTCACCCCTCCACTTT
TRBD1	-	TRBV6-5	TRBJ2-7	CASSYAGTGSYEQYF	TGTGCCAGCAGTTACGCCGGGACAGGGTCTTACGAGCAGTACTTC
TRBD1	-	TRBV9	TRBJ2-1	CASSVGGQGTDNEQFF	TGTGCCAGCAGCGTAGGGGGACAGGGGACGGACAATGAGCAGTTCTTC
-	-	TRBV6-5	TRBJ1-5	CASRRDTYSNQPQHF	TGTGCCAGCAGAAGGGACACCTATAGCAATCAGCCCCAGCATTTT
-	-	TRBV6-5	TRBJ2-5	CARPSWADKETQYF	TGTGCCAGACCTTCCTGGGCAGATAAAGAGACCCAGTACTTC
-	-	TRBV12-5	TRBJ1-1	CASGFQGRTEAFF	TGTGCTAGTGGTTTCCAGGGGAGGACTGAAGCTTTCTTT
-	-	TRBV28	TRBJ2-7	CASSPGGGPYEQYF	TGTGCCAGCAGTCCCGGAGGGGGCCCCTACGAGCAGTACTTC
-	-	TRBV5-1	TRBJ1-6	CASSLAGLGSPLHF	TGCGCCAGCAGCTTGGCAGGGTTGGGTTCACCCCTCCACTTT
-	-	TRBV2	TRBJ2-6	CASTAATGSNVLTF	TGTGCCAGTACCGCGGCCACCGGATCCAACGTCCTGACTTTC
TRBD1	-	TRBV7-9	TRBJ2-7	CASSFTGGPGEQYF	TGTGCCAGCAGCTTCACAGGGGGGCCCGGGGAGCAGTACTTC
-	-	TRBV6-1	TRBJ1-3	CASSETGAPGNTIYF	TGTGCCAGCAGTGAAACGGGGGCCCCCGGAAACACCATATATTTT
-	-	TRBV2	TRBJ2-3	CASRGGTDTQYF	TGTGCCAGCAGGGGGGGCACAGATACGCAGTATTTT
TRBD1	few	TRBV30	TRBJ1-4	CAWSGGRGESNEKLFF	TGTGCCTGGAGTGGAGGCAGGGGGGAGTCTAATGAAAAACTGTTTTTT
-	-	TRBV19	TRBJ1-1	CASGARVEAFF	TGTGCCAGTGGGGCCCGCGTGGAGGCTTTCTTT
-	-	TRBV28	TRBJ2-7	CASSLLGYEQYF	TGTGCCAGCAGTTTACTCGGATACGAGCAGTACTTC
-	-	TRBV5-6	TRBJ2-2	CASSLIGGRELFF	TGTGCCAGCAGCTTGATCGGGGGCCGGGAGCTGTTTTTT
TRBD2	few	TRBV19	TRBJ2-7	CASSPRTSSSYEQYF	TGTGCCAGTAGTCCCCGGACTAGCAGCTCCTACGAGCAGTACTTC
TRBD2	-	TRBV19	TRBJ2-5	CASSAGTGGQETQYF	TGTGCCAGTAGTGCCGGGACGGGGGGCCAAGAGACCCAGTACTTC
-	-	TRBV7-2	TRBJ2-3	CASSSLGGGKTDTQYF	TGTGCCAGCAGCTCCCTAGGGGGAGGGAAGACAGATACGCAGTATTTT
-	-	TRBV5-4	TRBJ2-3	CARDISTDTQYF	TGTGCCAGAGATATATCCACAGATACGCAGTATTTT
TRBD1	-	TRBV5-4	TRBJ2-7	CASSWPGTDYEQYF	TGTGCCAGCAGCTGGCCCGGGACAGACTACGAGCAGTACTTC
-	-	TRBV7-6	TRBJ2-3	CASSLNPASVGTDTQYF	TGTGCCAGCAGCTTAAATCCGGCTAGTGTGGGCACAGATACGCAGTATTTT
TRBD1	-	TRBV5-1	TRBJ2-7	CASSLHGQGSNEQYF	TGCGCCAGCAGCTTGCACGGACAGGGATCGAACGAGCAGTACTTC
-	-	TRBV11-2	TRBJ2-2	CASSPPKWATGELFF	TGTGCCAGCAGTCCGCCCAAATGGGCCACCGGGGAGCTGTTTTTT
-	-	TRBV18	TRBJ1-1	CASSRSDLNTEAFF	TGTGCCAGCTCACGAAGCGACCTGAACACTGAAGCTTTCTTT
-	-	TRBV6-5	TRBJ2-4	CASSYSQQVGKNIQYF	TGTGCCAGCAGTTACTCACAACAGGTTGGCAAAAACATTCAGTACTTC
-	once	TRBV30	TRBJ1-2	CASAVGGYTF	TGTGCCTCGGCGGTGGGCGGCTACACCTTC
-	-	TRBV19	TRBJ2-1	CASSPGLYNEQFF	TGTGCCAGTAGTCCGGGACTCTACAATGAGCAGTTCTTC
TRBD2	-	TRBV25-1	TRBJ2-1	CASSERLAGGRYNEQFF	TGTGCCAGCAGTGAGCGACTAGCGGGGGGCCGATACAATGAGCAGTTCTTC
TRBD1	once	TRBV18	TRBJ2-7	CASSAGTEYEQYF	TGTGCCAGCTCGGCCGGGACAGAATACGAGCAGTACTTC
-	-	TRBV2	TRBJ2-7	CASGGMEKGEQYF	TGTGCCAGCGGGGGCATGGAGAAGGGCGAGCAGTACTTC